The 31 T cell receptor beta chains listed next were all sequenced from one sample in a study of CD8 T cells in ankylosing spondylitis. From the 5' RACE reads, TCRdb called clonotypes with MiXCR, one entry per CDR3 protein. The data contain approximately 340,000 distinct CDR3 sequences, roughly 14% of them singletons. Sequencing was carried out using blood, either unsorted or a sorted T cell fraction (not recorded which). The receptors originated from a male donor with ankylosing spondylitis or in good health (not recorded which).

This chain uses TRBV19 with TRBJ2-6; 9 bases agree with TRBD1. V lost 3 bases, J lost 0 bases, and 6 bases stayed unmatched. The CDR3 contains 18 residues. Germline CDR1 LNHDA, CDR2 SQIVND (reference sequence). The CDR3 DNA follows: TGTGCCAGTAGTATTACAGGGGGCGGGTACTCTGGGGCCAACGTCCTGACTTTC. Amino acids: CASSITGGGYSGANVLTF.

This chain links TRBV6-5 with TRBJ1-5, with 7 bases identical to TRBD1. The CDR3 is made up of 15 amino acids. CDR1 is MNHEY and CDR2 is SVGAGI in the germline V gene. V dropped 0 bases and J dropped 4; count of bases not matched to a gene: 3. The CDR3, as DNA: TGTGCCAGCAGTTACTCCGGGACAGAGAATCAGCCCCAGCATTTT. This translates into CASSYSGTENQPQHF.

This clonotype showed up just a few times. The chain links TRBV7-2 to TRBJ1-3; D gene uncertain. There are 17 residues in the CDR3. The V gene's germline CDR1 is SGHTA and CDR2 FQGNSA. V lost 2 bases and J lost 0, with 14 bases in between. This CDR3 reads CASSLISQTSSGNTIYF. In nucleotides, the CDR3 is TGTGCCAGCAGCTTAATTTCTCAGACGTCCTCTGGAAACACCATATATTTT.

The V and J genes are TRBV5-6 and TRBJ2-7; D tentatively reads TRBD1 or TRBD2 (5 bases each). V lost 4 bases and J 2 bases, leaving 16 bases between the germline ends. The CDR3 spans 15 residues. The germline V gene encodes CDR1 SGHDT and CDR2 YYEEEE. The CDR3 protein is CASSPGTGLTYEQYF. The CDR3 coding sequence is TGTGCCAGCAGCCCGGGGACCGGCTTAACCTACGAGCAGTACTTC.

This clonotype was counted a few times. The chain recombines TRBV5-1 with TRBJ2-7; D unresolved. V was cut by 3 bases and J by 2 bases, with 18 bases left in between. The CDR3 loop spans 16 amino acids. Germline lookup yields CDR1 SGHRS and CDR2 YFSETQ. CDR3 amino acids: CASSSTERTGTYEQYF. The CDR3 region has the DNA TGCGCCAGCAGCTCTACAGAGAGGACCGGAACCTACGAGCAGTACTTC.

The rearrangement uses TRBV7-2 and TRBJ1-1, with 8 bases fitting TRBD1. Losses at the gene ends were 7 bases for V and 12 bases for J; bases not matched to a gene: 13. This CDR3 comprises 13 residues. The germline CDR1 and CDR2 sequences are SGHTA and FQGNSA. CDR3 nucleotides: TGTGCCAGCACCCCCGATCCCAGGGGGCCCCCTTTCTTT. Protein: CASTPDPRGPPFF.

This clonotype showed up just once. The CDR3 DNA is TGTGCCAGCAGTCCCGGACTAGCGGGCCACAATGAGCAGTTCTTC. Protein: CASSPGLAGHNEQFF. The V call is TRBV27, the J call TRBJ2-1, with TRBD2 matching 11 bases. The CDR3 contains 15 residues. Per the germline V gene, CDR1 is MNHEY and CDR2 is SMNVEV (reference sequence). The J segment lost 5 bases and the V segment lost 5 bases, leaving 5 bases of the junction unmatched.

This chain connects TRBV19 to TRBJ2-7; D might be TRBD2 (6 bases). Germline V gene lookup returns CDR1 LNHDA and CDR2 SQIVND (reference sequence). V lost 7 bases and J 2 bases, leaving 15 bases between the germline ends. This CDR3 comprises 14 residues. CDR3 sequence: CASKDAGTAYEQYF. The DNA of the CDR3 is TGTGCCAGTAAAGACGCGGGGACTGCCTACGAGCAGTACTTC.

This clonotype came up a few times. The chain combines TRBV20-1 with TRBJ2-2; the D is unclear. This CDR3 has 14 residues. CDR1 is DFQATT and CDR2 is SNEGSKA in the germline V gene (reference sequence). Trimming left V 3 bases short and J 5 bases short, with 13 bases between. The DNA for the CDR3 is TGCAGTGCTAGCGGAGCCCAAGTTACCGGGGAGCTGTTTTTT. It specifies CSASGAQVTGELFF.

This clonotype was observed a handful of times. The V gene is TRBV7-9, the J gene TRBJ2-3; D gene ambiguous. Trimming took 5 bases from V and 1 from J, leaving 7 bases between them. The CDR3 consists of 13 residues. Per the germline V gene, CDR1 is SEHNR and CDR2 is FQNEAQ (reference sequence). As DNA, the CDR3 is TGTGCCAGCAGCCGTAGGGGCACAGATACGCAGTATTTT. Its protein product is CASSRRGTDTQYF.

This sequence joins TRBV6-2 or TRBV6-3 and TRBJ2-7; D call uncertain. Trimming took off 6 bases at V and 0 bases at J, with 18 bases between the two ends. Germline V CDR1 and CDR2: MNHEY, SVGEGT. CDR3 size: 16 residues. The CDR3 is CASSPGPRSSSYEQYF. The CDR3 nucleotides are TGTGCCAGCAGCCCCGGGCCCCGTTCTTCCTCCTACGAGCAGTACTTC.

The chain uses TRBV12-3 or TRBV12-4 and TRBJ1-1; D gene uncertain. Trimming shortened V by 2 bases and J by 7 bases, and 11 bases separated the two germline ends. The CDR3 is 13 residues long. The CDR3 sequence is CASSLSGLLEAFF. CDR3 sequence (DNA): TGTGCCAGCAGTTTATCCGGCTTACTTGAAGCTTTCTTT.

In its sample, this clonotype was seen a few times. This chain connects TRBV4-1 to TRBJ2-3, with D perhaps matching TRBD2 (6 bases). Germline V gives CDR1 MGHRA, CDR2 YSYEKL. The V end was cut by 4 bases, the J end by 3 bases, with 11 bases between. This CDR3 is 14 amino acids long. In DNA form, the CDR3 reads TGCGCCAGCAGCCTCGGGACTGGAACAGATACGCAGTATTTT. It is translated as CASSLGTGTDTQYF.

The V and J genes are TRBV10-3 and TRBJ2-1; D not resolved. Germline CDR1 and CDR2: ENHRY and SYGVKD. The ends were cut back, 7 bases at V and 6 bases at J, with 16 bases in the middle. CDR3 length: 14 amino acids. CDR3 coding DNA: TGTGCCATCAAGCTAGGGTCTGTAGGCAATGAGCAGTTCTTC. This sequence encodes CAIKLGSVGNEQFF.

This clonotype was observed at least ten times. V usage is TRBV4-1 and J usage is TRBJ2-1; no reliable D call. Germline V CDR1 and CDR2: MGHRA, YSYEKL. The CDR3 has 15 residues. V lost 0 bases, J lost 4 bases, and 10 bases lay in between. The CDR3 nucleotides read TGCGCCAGCAGCCAAGAAGGGTCATCATACAATGAGCAGTTCTTC. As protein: CASSQEGSSYNEQFF.

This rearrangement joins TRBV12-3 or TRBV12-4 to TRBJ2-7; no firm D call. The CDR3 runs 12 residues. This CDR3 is CATRADSYEQYF. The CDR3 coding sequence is TGTGCGACCCGGGCAGACTCCTACGAGCAGTACTTC.

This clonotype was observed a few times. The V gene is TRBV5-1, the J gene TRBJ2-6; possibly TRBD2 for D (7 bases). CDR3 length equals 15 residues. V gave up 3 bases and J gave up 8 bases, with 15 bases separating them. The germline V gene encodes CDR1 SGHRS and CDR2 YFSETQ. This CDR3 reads CASSSRGDMTNVLTF. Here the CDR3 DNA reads TGCGCCAGCAGCTCCCGGGGGGACATGACCAACGTCCTGACTTTC.

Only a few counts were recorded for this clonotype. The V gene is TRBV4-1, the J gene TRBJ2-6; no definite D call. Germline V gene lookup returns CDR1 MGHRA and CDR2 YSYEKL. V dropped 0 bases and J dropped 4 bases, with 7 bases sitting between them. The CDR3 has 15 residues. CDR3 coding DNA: TGCGCCAGCAGCCAAGATGATTTAGGGGCCAACGTCCTGACTTTC. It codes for CASSQDDLGANVLTF.

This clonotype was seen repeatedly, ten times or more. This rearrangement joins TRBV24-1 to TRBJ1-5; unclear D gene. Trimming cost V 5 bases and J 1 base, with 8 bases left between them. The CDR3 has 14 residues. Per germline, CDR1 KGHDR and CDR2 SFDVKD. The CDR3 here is CATSAAGSNQPQHF. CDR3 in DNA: TGTGCCACCAGTGCCGCGGGGAGCAATCAGCCCCAGCATTTT.

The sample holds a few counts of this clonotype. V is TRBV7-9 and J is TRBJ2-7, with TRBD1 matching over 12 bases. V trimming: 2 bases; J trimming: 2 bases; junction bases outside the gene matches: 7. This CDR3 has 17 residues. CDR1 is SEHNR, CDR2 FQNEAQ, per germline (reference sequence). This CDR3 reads CASSLSPGTGGPYEQYF. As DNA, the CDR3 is TGTGCCAGCAGCTTAAGCCCGGGGACAGGGGGCCCCTACGAGCAGTACTTC.

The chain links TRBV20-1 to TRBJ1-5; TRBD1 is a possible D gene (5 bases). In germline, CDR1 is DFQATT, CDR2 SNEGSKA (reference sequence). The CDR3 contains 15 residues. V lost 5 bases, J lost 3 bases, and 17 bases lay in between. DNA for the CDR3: TGCAGTGCTCTCCGGCCAGGGATGGACAATCAGCCCCAGCATTTT. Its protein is CSALRPGMDNQPQHF.

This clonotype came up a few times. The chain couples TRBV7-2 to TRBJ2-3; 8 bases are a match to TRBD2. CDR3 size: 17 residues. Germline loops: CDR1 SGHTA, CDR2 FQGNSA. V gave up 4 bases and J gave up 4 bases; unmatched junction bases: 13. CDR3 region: CASSSTPRAGAPDTQYF. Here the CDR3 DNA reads TGTGCCAGCAGCTCTACACCCCGAGCGGGGGCCCCAGATACGCAGTATTTT.

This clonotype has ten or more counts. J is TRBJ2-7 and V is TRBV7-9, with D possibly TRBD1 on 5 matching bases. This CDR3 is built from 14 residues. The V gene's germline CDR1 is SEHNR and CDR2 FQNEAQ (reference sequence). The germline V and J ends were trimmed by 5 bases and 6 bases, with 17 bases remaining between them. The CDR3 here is CASSIDSALSEQYF. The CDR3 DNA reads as TGTGCCAGCAGCATAGACAGTGCCCTTTCCGAGCAGTACTTC. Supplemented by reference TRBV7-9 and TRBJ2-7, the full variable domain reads DTGVSQNPRHKITKRGQNVTFRCDPISEHNRLYWYRQTLGQGPEFLTYFQNEAQLEKSRLLSDRFSAERPKGSFSTLEIQRTEQGDSAMYLCASSIDSALSEQYFGPGTRLTVT.

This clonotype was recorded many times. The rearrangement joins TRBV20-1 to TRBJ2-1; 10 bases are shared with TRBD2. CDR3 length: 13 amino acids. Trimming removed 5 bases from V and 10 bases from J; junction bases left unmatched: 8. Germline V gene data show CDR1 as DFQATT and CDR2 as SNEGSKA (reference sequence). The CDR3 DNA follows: TGCAGTGCTCCGCTAGCGGGAGCATACGAGCAGTTCTTC. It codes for CSAPLAGAYEQFF.

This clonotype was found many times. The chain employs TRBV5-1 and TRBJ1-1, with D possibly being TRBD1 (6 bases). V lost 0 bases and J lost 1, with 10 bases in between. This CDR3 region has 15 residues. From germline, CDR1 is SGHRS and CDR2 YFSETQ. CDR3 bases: TGCGCCAGCAGCTTGGCCCCGGGACAGAACACTGAAGCTTTCTTT. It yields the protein CASSLAPGQNTEAFF.

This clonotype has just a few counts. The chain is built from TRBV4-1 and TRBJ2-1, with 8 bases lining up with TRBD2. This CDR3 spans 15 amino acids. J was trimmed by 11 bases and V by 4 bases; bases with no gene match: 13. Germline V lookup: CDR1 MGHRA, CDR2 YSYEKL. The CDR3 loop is CASSLETSAYSKQFF. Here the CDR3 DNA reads TGCGCCAGCAGCCTTGAGACTAGCGCATATAGTAAGCAGTTCTTC.

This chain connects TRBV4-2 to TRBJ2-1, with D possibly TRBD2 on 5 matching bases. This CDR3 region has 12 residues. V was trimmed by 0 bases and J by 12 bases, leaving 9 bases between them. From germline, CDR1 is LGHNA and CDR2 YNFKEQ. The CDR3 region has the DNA TGTGCCAGCAGCCAAGAAACCCGGGGGCAGTTCTTC. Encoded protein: CASSQETRGQFF.

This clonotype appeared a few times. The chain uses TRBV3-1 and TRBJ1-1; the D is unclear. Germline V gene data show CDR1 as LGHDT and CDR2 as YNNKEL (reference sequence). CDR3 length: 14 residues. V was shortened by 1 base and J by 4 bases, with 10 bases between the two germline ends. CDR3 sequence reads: CASSQGGGTTEAFF. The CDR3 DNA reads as TGTGCCAGCAGCCAAGGGGGAGGAACCACTGAAGCTTTCTTT. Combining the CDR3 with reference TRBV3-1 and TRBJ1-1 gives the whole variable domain DTAVSQTPKYLVTQMGNDKSIKCEQNLGHDTMYWYKQDSKKFLKIMFSYNNKELIINETVPNRFSPKSPDKAHLNLHINSLELGDSAVYFCASSQGGGTTEAFFGQGTRLTVV.

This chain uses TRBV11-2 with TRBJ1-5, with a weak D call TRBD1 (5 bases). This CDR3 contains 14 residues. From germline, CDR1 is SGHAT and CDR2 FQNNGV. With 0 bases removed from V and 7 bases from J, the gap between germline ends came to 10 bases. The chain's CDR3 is CASSLDRDWQPQHF. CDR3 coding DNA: TGTGCCAGCAGCTTAGATCGGGACTGGCAGCCCCAGCATTTT.

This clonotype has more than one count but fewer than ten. The CDR3 DNA follows: TGCGCCAGCAGCCCCGACAGGGGTCAAGAGACCCAGTACTTC. This codes for CASSPDRGQETQYF. The V gene is TRBV5-1, the J gene TRBJ2-5, with TRBD1 matching over 8 bases. V was pared by 4 bases and J by 2 bases, with 4 bases of the junction left unmatched. CDR3 length: 14 amino acids. Germline V gene sequence: CDR1 SGHRS, CDR2 YFSETQ. Together with reference TRBV5-1 and TRBJ2-5, the CDR3 gives the full variable domain: KAGVTQTPRYLIKTRGQQVTLSCSPISGHRSVSWYQQTPGQGLQFLFEYFSETQRNKGNFPGRFSGRQFSNSRSEMNVSTLELGDSALYLCASSPDRGQETQYFGPGTRLLVL.

This CDR3 reads CASTGANQRPGGYTF. CDR3 sequence (DNA): TGTGCCAGTACAGGGGCGAACCAAAGACCTGGCGGCTACACCTTC. The chain carries TRBV12-3 or TRBV12-4 and TRBJ1-2, with 7 bases lining up with TRBD1. V was clipped by 9 bases and J by 8 bases; unmatched bases: 18. CDR3 length equals 15 residues.